Reported below is one T cell receptor (beta chain). The antigen remains undetermined. CDR3 length: 17 residues. With 3 bases removed from V and 7 bases from J, the gap between germline ends came to 23 bases. Germline CDR1 LNHDA, CDR2 SQIVND (reference sequence). Clones were read by immunoSEQ multiplex PCR, and TCRdb kept only the in-frame ones, dropping some. In the table there are a few hundred thousand clones, about nine tenths of which are singletons. Treatment reported: over 15 received Ad26.COV2.S at low or high dose, single or two shots; roughly five received placebo; per-sample allocation not given. All samples were drawn on day 63, counting from the first vaccine or placebo injection. This Boston cohort included adults aged 18-55 years. The vaccine delivered Wuhan-strain SARS-CoV-2 spike through an Ad26 vector. The data were obtained in a study of Ad26.COV2.S vaccination and SARS-CoV-2 variants. Overall study: Enrolled in COV1001, the donor was in the Ad26.COV2.S trial arm, which received the vaccine.

Study results and limitations: Individuals receiving vaccine had higher spike-specific TCR breadth than placebo recipients did.

This receptor was taken from a person between 18 and 65 years old who received the Ad26.COV2.S COVID-19 vaccine or a placebo. The sequencing here drew on peripheral blood, taken in a trial of Ad26.COV2.S vaccine versus placebo. This chain links TRBV19 with TRBJ2-3; D unresolved. The CDR3 loop reads CASSILSSLPMANTQYF. The CDR3 DNA sequence: TGTGCCAGTAGTATTCTTTCTTCACTTCCTATGGCGAATACGCAGTATTTT.